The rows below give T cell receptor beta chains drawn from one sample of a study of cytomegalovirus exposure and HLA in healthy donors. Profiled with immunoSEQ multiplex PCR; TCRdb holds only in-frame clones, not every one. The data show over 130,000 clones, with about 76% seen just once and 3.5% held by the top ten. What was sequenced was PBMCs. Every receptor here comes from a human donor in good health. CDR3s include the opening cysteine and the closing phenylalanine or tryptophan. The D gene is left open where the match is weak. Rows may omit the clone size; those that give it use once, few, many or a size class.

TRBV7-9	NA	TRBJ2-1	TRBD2	TGTGCCAGCTTAAGGACTAGCGGGGGTCTCCCCTACAATGAGCAGTTCTTC	CASLRTSGGLPYNEQFF
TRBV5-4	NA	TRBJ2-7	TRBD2	TGTGCCAGCAGCTTGGCCCGGGGGGGGCTAGCGGACTACGAGCAGTACTTC	CASSLARGGLADYEQYF
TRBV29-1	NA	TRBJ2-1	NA	TGCAGCGTAAGGGGGGGACGGCACTCCTACAATGAGCAGTTCTTC	CSVRGGRHSYNEQFF
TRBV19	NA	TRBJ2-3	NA	TGTGCCAGTAGTGCGCACTACCCTCGAGGAGATACGCAGTATTTT	CASSAHYPRGDTQYF
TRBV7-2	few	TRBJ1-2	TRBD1	TGTGCCAGCAGCCCAACAGGGGGGATTTATGGCTACACCTTC	CASSPTGGIYGYTF
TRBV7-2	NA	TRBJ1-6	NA	TGTGCCAGCAGCTCCGGAGGGAGTTCACCCCTCCACTTT	CASSSGGSSPLHF
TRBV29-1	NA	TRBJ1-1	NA	TGCAGCGTTGAACCCAGGATGAACACTGAAGCTTTCTTT	CSVEPRMNTEAFF
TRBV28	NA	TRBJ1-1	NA	TGTGCCAGCAGTTTGGGAGGCCTGAACACTGAAGCTTTCTTT	CASSLGGLNTEAFF
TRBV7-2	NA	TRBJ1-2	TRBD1	TGTGCCAGCAGCCCCCGGACAGGGCGAACTACATACTATGGCTACACCTTC	CASSPRTGRTTYYGYTF
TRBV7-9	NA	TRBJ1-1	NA	TGTGCCAGCAGCCTCTCTGGCCCGGGGAACACTGAAGCTTTCTTT	CASSLSGPGNTEAFF
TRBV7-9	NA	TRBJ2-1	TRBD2	TGTGCCAGCAGCCCCCCGCCTCCCAGCGGGAGCTTTGATGAGCAGTTCTTC	CASSPPPPSGSFDEQFF
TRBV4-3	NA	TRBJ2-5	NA	TGCGCCAGCAGCCAAGATCGAGAGACCCAGTACTTC	CASSQDRETQYF
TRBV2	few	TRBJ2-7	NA	TGTGCCAGCAGTGAGTTGTGGGCGGGCGGTAGCTCCTACGAGCAGTACTTC	CASSELWAGGSSYEQYF
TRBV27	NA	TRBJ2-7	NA	TGTGCCAGCAGTCTACAGATCTCCTACGAGCAGTACTTC	CASSLQISYEQYF
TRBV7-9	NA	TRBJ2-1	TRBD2	TGTGCCAGCAGCTACCTAGCGGGTTCATACAATGAGCAGTTCTTC	CASSYLAGSYNEQFF
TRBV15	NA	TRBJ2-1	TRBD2	TGTGCCACCAGCAGACCGTTCCCACTAGCGGGAGTAGGCAATGAGCAGTTCTTC	CATSRPFPLAGVGNEQFF
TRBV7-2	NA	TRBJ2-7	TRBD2	TGTGCCAGCAGACTGACTAGCGGCTCTTACGAGCAGTACTTC	CASRLTSGSYEQYF
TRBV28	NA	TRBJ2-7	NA	TGTGCCAGCAGTTCCACCGTGCGGGGCGCTACGAGCTCCTACGAGCAGTACTTC	CASSSTVRGATSSYEQYF
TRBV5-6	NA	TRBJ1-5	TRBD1	TGTGCCAGCAGTCTGTCGACAGGGGGGTTGGGGCCCCAGCATTTT	CASSLSTGGLGPQHF
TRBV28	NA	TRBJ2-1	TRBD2	TGTGCCAGTCTGACTAGCGGGGGCAGGGATGAGCAGTTCTTC	CASLTSGGRDEQFF
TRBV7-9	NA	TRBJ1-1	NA	TGTGCCAGCAGCTCATGGGGGGGGTGGACTGAAGCTTTCTTT	CASSSWGGWTEAFF
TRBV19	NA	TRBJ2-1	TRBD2	TGTGCCAGTAGTATAGGTCTAGCGGGATCCAATGAGCAGTTCTTC	CASSIGLAGSNEQFF
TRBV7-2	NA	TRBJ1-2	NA	TGTGCCAGCAGCTTCTTCGGGGATATCTATGGCTACACCTTC	CASSFFGDIYGYTF
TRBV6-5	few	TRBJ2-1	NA	TGTGCCAGCAGTTTCCTTTTGGCGGGTGAGCAGTTCTTC	CASSFLLAGEQFF
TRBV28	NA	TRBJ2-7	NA	TGTGCCAGCATGGACTTCTCCTACGAGCAGTACTTC	CASMDFSYEQYF
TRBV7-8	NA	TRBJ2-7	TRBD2	TGTGCCAGCAGCCGGGGGGGAGGGTCACACGAGCAGTACTTC	CASSRGGGSHEQYF
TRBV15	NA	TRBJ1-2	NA	TGTGCCACCAGCGTTACAGGGACGGGTGGCTACACCTTC	CATSVTGTGGYTF
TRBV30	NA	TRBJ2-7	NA	TGTGCCTGGAGCGGCTACACAGGCTACCTCTACGAGCAGTACTTC	CAWSGYTGYLYEQYF
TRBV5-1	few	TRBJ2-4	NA	TGCGCCAGCACCGTGGACAGTGGCAAAAACATTCAGTACTTC	CASTVDSGKNIQYF
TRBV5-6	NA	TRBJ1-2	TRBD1	TGTGCCAGCAGCAGGAGAACAGGGGCTGGCTACACCTTC	CASSRRTGAGYTF
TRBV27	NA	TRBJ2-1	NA	TGTGCCAGCAATAAGGATTCTTACAGGGTTGGGCAGTTCTTC	CASNKDSYRVGQFF
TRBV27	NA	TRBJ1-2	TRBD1	TGTGCCAGCAGCCAAACAGGGGGCTTCGATGGCTACACCTTC	CASSQTGGFDGYTF
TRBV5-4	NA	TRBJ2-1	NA	TGTGCCAGCAGCACGGGACTCCACAATGAGCAGTTCTTC	CASSTGLHNEQFF
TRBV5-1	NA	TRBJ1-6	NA	TGCGCCAGCAGCTTGGTTCGACAGCTTGATAATTCACCCCTCCACTTT	CASSLVRQLDNSPLHF
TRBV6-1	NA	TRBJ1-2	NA	TGTGCCATCGAAAGCCCCGAGAGATACTATGGCTACACCTTC	CAIESPERYYGYTF
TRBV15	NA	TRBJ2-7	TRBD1	TGTGCCACCAGCACCTTGGGGGACAGGGGTGGCGAGCAGTACTTC	CATSTLGDRGGEQYF
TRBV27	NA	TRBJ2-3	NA	TGTGCCAGCAGTTCTTACGACTGGAAGAGCACAGATACGCAGTATTTT	CASSSYDWKSTDTQYF
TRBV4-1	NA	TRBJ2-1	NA	TGCGCCAGCAGCCCTCGAGAGGAGAACCCCATATACAATGAGCAGTTCTTC	CASSPREENPIYNEQFF
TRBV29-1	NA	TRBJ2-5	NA	TGCAGCGTGCAGGACTTTCAAGAGACCCAGTACTTC	CSVQDFQETQYF
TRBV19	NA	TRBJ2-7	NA	TGTGCCAGTAGTAGGGAGGGGGCCTACGAGCAGTACTTC	CASSREGAYEQYF
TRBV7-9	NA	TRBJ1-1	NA	TGTGCCAGCAGCCCCGGAGGGATGAACACTGAAGCTTTCTTT	CASSPGGMNTEAFF
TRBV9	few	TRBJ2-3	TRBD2	TGTGCCAGCAGCGTAGTAGATAGCGGGGGCACAGATACGCAGTATTTT	CASSVVDSGGTDTQYF
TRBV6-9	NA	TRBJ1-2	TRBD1	TGTGCCAGCAGTTATGACAGGGTAGATTATGGCTACACCTTC	CASSYDRVDYGYTF
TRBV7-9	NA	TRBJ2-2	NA	TGTTCCAGCAGCTCCGACACCGGGGAGCTGTTTTTT	CSSSSDTGELFF
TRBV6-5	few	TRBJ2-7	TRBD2	TGTGCCAGCAGGGTAACTAGCGGGGGTTACGAGCAGTACTTC	CASRVTSGGYEQYF
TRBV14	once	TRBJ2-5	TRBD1	TGTGCCAGCAGCCAGGACAGGGGGCAAGGGACCCAGTACTTC	CASSQDRGQGTQYF